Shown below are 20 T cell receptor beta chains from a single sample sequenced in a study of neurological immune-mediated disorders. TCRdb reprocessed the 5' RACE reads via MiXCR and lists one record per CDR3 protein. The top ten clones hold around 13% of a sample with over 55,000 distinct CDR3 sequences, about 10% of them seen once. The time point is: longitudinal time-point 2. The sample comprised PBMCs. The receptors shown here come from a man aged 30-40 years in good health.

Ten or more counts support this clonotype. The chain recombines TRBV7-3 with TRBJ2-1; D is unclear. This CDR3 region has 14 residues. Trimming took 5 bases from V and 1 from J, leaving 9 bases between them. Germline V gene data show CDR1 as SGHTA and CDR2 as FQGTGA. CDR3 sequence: CASSPVDSYNEQFF. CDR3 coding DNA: TGTGCCAGCAGCCCAGTAGATTCCTACAATGAGCAGTTCTTC.

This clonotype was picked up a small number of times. The CDR3, as DNA: TGTGCCAGCAGCGAAAGAACAAATACGCAGTATTTT. Encoded protein: CASSERTNTQYF. The chain couples TRBV9 to TRBJ2-3; no reliable D call. This CDR3 region has 12 residues. Germline assignment: CDR1 SGDLS and CDR2 YYNGEE. V was shortened by 3 bases and J by 7 bases, with 9 bases between the two germline ends.

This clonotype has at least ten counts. CDR3 loop: CASRTSDYNEQFF. CDR3 nucleotides: TGCGCCAGCAGGACTAGCGACTACAATGAGCAGTTCTTC. The chain carries TRBV5-1 and TRBJ2-1, with 8 bases matching TRBD2. The length of the CDR3 is 13 residues. Losses at the gene ends were 5 bases for V and 3 bases for J; bases not matched to a gene: 1. Germline V gene lookup returns CDR1 SGHRS and CDR2 YFSETQ.

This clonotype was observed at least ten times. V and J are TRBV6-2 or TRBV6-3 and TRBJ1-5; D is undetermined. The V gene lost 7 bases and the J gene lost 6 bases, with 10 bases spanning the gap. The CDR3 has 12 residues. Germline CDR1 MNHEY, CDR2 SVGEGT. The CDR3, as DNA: TGTGCCAGCACCGCCTATGGTCAGCCCCAGCATTTT. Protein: CASTAYGQPQHF.

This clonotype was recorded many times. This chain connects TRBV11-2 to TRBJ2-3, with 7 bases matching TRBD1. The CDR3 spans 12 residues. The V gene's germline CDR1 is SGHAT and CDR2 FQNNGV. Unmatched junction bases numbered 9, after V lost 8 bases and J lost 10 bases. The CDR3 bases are TGTGCCAGCGCACCTATAGGGACAGCGCAGTATTTT. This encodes CASAPIGTAQYF.

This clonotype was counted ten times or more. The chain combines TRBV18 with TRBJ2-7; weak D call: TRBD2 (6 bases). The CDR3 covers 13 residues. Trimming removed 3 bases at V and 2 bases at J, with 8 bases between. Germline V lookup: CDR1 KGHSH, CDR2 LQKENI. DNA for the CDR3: TGTGCCAGCTCACCTTGGGGGGCCTACGAGCAGTACTTC. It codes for CASSPWGAYEQYF.

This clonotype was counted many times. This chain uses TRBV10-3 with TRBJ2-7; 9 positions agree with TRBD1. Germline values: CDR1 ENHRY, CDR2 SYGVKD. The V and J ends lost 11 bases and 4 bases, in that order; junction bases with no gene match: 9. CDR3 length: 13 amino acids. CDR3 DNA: TGTGCCGCAAACCGGGACAGGGAGTACGAGCAGTACTTC. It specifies CAANRDREYEQYF.

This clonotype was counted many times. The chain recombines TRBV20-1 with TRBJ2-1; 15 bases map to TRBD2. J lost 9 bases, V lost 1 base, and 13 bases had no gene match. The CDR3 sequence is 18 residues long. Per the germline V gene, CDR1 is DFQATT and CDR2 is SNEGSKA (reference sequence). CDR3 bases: TGCAGTGCTAGAGGTTGGACTAGCGGGAGGGCCCAAGTTGGTGAGCAGTTCTTC. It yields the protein CSARGWTSGRAQVGEQFF.

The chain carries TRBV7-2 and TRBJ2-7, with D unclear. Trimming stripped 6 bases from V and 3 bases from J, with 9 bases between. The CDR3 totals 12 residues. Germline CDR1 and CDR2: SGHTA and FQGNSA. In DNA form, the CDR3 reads TGTGCCAGCAGTGATCCAAACTACGAGCAGTACTTC. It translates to CASSDPNYEQYF.

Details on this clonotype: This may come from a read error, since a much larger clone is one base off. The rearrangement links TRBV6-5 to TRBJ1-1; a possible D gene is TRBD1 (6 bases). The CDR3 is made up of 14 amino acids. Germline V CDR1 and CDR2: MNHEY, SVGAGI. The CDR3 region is CSSTPGAGATEAFF. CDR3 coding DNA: TGTTCCAGCACCCCAGGGGCGGGGGCCACTGAAGCTTTCTTT.

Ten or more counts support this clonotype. The CDR3 protein is CAISESTSGGAEQFF. CDR3 in DNA: TGTGCCATCAGTGAGTCGACTAGCGGGGGTGCTGAGCAGTTCTTC. The V and J genes are TRBV10-3 and TRBJ2-1; 12 nucleotides align to TRBD2. The V gene end was trimmed by 0 bases and the J gene end by 9 bases; junction bases not matched to a gene: 3. Germline loops: CDR1 ENHRY, CDR2 SYGVKD. This CDR3 is 15 amino acids long.

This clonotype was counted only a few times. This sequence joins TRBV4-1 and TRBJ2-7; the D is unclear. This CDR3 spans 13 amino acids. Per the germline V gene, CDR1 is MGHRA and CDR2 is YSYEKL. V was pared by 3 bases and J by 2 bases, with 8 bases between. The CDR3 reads CASSHLDAYEQYF. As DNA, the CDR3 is TGCGCCAGCAGCCACCTCGACGCCTACGAGCAGTACTTC.

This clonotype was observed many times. For the CDR3, the DNA is TGTGCCAGCAGCTTAGTCGGCAGGTCCATCCAAGAGACCCAGTACTTC. Protein sequence: CASSLVGRSIQETQYF. This sequence joins TRBV7-2 and TRBJ2-5; no reliable D call. Germline V CDR1 and CDR2: SGHTA, FQGNSA. The CDR3 extends over 16 amino acids. The V gene lost 1 base and the J gene lost 1 base, with 13 bases spanning the gap.

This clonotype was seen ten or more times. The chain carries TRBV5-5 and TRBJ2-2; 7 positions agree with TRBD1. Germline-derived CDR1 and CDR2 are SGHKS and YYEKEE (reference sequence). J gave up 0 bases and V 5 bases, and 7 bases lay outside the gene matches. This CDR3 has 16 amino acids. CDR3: CASRPNRGTNTGELFF. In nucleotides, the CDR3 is TGTGCCAGCAGACCTAACAGGGGCACGAACACCGGGGAGCTGTTTTTT. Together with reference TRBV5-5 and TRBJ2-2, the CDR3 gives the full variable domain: DAGVTQSPTHLIKTRGQQVTLRCSPISGHKSVSWYQQVLGQGPQFIFQYYEKEERGRGNFPDRFSARQFPNYSSELNVNALLLGDSALYLCASRPNRGTNTGELFFGEGSRLTVL.

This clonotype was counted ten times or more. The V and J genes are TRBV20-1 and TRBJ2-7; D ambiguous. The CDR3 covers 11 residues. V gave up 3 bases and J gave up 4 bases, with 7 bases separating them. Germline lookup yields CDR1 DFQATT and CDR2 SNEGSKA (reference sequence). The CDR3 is CSASVYYEQYF. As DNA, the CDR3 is TGCAGTGCTAGTGTGTATTACGAGCAGTACTTC.

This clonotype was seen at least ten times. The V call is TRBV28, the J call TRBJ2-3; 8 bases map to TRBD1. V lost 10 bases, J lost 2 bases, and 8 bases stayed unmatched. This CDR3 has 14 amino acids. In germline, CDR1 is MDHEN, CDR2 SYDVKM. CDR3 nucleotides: TGTGCCACGACGGACAGGGCCCACACAGATACGCAGTATTTT. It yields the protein CATTDRAHTDTQYF.

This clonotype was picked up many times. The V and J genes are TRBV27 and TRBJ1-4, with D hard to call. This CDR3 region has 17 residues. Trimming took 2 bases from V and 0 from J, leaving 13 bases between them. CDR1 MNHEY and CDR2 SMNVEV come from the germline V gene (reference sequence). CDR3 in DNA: TGTGCCAGCAGTTTAAATTTCCAGCTTGCAACTAATGAAAAACTGTTTTTT. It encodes CASSLNFQLATNEKLFF.

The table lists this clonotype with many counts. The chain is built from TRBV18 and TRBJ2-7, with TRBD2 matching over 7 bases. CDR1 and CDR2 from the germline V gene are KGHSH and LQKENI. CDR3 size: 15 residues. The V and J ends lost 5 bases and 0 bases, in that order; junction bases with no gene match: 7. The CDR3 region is CASSTGGYDSYEQYF. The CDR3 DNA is TGTGCCAGCTCAACCGGGGGGTACGACTCCTACGAGCAGTACTTC.

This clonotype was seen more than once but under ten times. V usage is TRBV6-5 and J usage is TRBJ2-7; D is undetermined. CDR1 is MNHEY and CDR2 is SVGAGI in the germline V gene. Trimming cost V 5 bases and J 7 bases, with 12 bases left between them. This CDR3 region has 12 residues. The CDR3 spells CASSRKGWEQYF. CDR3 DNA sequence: TGTGCCAGCAGTCGCAAAGGGTGGGAGCAGTACTTC.

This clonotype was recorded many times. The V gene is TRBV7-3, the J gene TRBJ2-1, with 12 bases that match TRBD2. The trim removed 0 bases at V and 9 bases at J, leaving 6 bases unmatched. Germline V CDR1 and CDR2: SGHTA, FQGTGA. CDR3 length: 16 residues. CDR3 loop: CASSLTLAGGPGEQFF. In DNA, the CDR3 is TGTGCCAGCAGCTTAACCCTAGCGGGAGGGCCGGGTGAGCAGTTCTTC.